A single sample gave rise to the 8 T cell receptor beta chains below, sequenced in a study of cytomegalovirus exposure and HLA in healthy donors. Use of 60 Vbeta and 13 Jbeta primers characterized the PCR. Clones were read by immunoSEQ multiplex PCR, and TCRdb kept only the in-frame ones, dropping some. The sample lists some 90,000 clones, roughly 74% occurring once. The sequencing input was PBMCs. These receptors all come from an older woman in good health and CMV-seropositive.

The J gene is TRBJ2-5, the V gene TRBV7-9; 10 bases align to TRBD1. This CDR3 is 15 amino acids long. V was clipped by 2 bases and J by 5 bases; unmatched bases: 5. Germline CDR1 SEHNR, CDR2 FQNEAQ (reference sequence). This CDR3 reads CASSLWDRGLETQYF. The CDR3 nucleotides read TGTGCCAGCAGCTTATGGGACAGGGGTTTGGAGACCCAGTACTTC.

The chain is built from TRBV18 and TRBJ2-7; TRBD2 might be the D (5 bases). Germline CDR1 is KGHSH and CDR2 is LQKENI. This CDR3 spans 17 amino acids. V was shortened by 1 base and J by 3 bases, with 19 bases between the two germline ends. In DNA, the CDR3 is TGTGCCAGCTCACCACGAAGCGGCGTGGCAGCAAACTACGAGCAGTACTTC. This gives the protein CASSPRSGVAANYEQYF.

V and J are TRBV6-1 and TRBJ2-7, with TRBD2 matching over 7 bases. The ends lost 4 bases at V and 1 base at J; junction bases unmatched: 4. This CDR3 has 14 residues. Germline assignment: CDR1 MNHNS and CDR2 SASEGT. The CDR3 DNA is TGTGCCAGCAGTGTCGAGCGGGGATCCTACGAGCAGTACTTC. It encodes CASSVERGSYEQYF.

The chain carries TRBV4-1 and TRBJ2-2, with D possibly matching TRBD2 (6 bases). Germline V gene data show CDR1 as MGHRA and CDR2 as YSYEKL. This CDR3 has 17 residues. V was trimmed by 0 bases and J by 3 bases, leaving 14 bases between them. This chain's CDR3 is CASSQDPGSGYTGELFF. The CDR3 DNA is TGCGCCAGCAGCCAAGATCCTGGGAGCGGGTACACCGGGGAGCTGTTTTTT.

V and J are TRBV14 and TRBJ1-6; 7 nucleotides line up with TRBD1. Germline assignment: CDR1 SGHDN and CDR2 FVKESK. After removal of 5 bases from V and 13 bases from J, the junction contained 14 bases not matched to a gene. The CDR3 spans 15 residues. The CDR3 spells CASSIGTASGLPLHF. CDR3 in DNA: TGTGCCAGCAGCATTGGGACAGCCTCAGGGTTGCCCCTCCACTTT. Using reference TRBV14 and TRBJ1-6 for the parts outside the CDR3, the full variable domain is EAGVTQFPSHSVIEKGQTVTLRCDPISGHDNLYWYRRVMGKEIKFLLHFVKESKQDESGMPNNRFLAERTGGTYSTLKVQPAELEDSGVYFCASSIGTASGLPLHFGNGTRLTVT.

This chain uses TRBV29-1 with TRBJ1-1, with D perhaps matching TRBD1 (6 bases). This CDR3 contains 14 residues. V was clipped by 7 bases and J by 10 bases, with 25 bases between them. Germline V lookup: CDR1 SQVTM, CDR2 ANQGSEA. The CDR3 sequence: CSGGSGRGAGGAFF. As DNA, the CDR3 is TGCAGCGGCGGGTCTGGGAGGGGGGCGGGAGGAGCTTTCTTT.

The genes are TRBV5-6 and TRBJ1-5; D is undetermined. V was trimmed by 4 bases and J by 4 bases, leaving 18 bases between them. The CDR3 loop spans 16 amino acids. From germline, CDR1 is SGHDT and CDR2 YYEEEE. The CDR3 protein is CASSARVGRYNQPQHF. The CDR3 DNA is TGTGCCAGCAGCGCGAGAGTAGGGAGGTATAATCAGCCCCAGCATTTT.

The CDR3 DNA reads as TGTGCCAGCAGTCGACAGTACACAGATACGCAGTATTTT. Encoded protein: CASSRQYTDTQYF. The J gene is TRBJ2-3, the V gene TRBV27; D possibly corresponds to TRBD1 (5 bases). V lost 5 bases and J lost 2, with 8 bases in between. CDR3 length: 13 amino acids. Germline V lookup: CDR1 MNHEY, CDR2 SMNVEV (reference sequence).